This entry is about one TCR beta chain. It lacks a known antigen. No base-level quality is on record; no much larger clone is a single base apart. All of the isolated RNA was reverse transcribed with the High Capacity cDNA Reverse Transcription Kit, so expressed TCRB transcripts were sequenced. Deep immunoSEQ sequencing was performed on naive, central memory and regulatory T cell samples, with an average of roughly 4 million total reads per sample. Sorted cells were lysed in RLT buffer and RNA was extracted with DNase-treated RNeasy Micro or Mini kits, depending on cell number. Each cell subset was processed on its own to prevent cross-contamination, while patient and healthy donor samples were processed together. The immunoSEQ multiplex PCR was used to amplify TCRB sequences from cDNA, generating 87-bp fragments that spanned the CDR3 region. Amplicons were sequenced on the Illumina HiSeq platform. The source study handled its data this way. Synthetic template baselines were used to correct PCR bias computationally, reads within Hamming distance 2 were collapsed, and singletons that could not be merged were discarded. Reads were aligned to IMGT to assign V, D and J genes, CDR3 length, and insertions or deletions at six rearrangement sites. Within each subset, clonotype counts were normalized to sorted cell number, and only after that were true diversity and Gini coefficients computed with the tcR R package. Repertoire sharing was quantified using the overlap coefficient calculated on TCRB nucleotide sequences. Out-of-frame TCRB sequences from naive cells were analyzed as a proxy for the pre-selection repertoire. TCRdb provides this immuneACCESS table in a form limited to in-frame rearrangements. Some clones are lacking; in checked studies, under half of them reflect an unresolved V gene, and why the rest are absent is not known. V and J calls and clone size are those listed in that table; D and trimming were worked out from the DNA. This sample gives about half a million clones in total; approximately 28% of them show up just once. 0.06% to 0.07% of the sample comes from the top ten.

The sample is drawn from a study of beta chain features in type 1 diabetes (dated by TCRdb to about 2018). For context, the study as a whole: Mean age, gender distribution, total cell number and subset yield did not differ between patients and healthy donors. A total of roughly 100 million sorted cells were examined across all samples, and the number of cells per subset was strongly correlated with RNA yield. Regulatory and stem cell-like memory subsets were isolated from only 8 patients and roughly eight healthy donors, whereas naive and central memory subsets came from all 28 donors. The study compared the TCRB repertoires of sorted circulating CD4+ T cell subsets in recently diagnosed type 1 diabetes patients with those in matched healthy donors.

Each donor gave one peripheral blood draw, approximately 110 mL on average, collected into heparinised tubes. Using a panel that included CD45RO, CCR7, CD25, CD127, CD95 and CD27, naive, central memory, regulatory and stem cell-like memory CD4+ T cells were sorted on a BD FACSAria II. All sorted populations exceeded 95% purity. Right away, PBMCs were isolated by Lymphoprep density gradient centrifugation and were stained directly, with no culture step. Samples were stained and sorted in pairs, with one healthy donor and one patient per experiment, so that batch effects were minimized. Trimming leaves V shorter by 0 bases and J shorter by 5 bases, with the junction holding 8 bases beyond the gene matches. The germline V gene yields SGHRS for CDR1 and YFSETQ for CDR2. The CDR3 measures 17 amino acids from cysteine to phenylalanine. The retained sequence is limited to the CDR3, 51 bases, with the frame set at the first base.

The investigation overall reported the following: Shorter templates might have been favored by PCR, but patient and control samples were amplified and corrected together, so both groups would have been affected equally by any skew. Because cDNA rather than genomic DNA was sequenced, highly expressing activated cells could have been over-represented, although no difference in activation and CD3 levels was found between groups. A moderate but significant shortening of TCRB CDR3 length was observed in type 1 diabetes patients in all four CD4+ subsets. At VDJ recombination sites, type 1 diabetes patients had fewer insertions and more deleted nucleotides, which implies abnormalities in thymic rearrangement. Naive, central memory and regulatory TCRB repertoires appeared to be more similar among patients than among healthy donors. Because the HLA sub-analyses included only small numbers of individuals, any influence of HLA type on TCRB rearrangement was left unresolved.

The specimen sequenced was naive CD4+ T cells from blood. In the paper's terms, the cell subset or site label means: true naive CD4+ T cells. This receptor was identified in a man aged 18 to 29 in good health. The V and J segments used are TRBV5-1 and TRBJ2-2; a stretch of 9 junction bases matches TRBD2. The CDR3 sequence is CASSLELAGPRTGELFF. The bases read TGCGCCAGCAGCTTGGAACTAGCGGGCCCGAGGACCGGGGAGCTGTTTTTT.